The rows below give T cell receptor beta chains drawn from one sample of a study of shared clonotypes between healthy human individuals. Data came from immunoSEQ multiplex PCR; TCRdb stores just in-frame clones and leaves some out. The sample lists about 470,000 clones; 70% to 80% were seen once. The material sequenced was PBMCs. The receptors originated from a woman aged 40 to 50 in good health. Some clones in this sample may be carry-over from other donors' samples. CDR3s include the opening cysteine and the closing phenylalanine or tryptophan. A D gene is named only where the DNA matches it firmly. Clone size is not always given. Where it is, it says once, few, many or a class for expanded clones.

v_gene: TRBV28; d_gene: TRBD1; j_gene: TRBJ1-4; len: 15; abundance: NA; CDR3aa: CASSLIGTGDEKLFF; CDR3nt: TGTGCCAGCAGTTTAATAGGGACAGGGGACGAAAAACTGTTTTTT
v_gene: TRBV6-1; d_gene: NA; j_gene: TRBJ2-2; len: 14; abundance: NA; CDR3aa: CASRIDSETGELFF; CDR3nt: TGTGCCAGCCGGATTGATAGTGAGACCGGGGAGCTGTTTTTT
v_gene: TRBV9; d_gene: NA; j_gene: TRBJ1-1; len: 15; abundance: NA; CDR3aa: CASSVGGGDNTEAFF; CDR3nt: TGTGCCAGCAGCGTCGGAGGCGGTGATAACACTGAAGCTTTCTTT
v_gene: TRBV6-6; d_gene: NA; j_gene: TRBJ2-7; len: 14; abundance: NA; CDR3aa: CASSSRRFSYEQYF; CDR3nt: TGTGCCAGCAGTTCTCGACGGTTCTCCTACGAGCAGTACTTC
v_gene: TRBV9; d_gene: NA; j_gene: TRBJ2-7; len: 14; abundance: NA; CDR3aa: CASSLDGHGAGQYF; CDR3nt: TGTGCCAGCAGCCTGGACGGACATGGAGCAGGGCAGTACTTC
v_gene: TRBV28; d_gene: TRBD2; j_gene: TRBJ2-7; len: 16; abundance: NA; CDR3aa: CASRFSGRLMTYEQYF; CDR3nt: TGTGCCAGCAGATTTAGCGGGCGACTCATGACCTACGAGCAGTACTTC
v_gene: TRBV7-2; d_gene: TRBD2; j_gene: TRBJ2-1; len: 15; abundance: NA; CDR3aa: CASSPLAGVVNEQFF; CDR3nt: TGTGCCAGCAGCCCCTTAGCGGGAGTGGTTAATGAGCAGTTCTTC
v_gene: TRBV27; d_gene: NA; j_gene: TRBJ2-5; len: 13; abundance: once; CDR3aa: CASSFSQGGTQYF; CDR3nt: TGTGCCAGCAGTTTTTCCCAGGGGGGGACCCAGTACTTC
v_gene: TRBV2; d_gene: NA; j_gene: TRBJ1-2; len: 14; abundance: NA; CDR3aa: CASTFYDSDLGYTF; CDR3nt: TGTGCCAGCACCTTTTATGACAGTGATTTGGGCTACACCTTC
v_gene: TRBV27; d_gene: TRBD2; j_gene: TRBJ2-7; len: 17; abundance: NA; CDR3aa: CASSLSPTSGGPYEQYF; CDR3nt: TGTGCCAGCAGTTTATCGCCGACTAGCGGGGGACCCTACGAGCAGTACTTC
v_gene: TRBV6-6; d_gene: NA; j_gene: TRBJ2-1; len: 10; abundance: many; CDR3aa: CASGNNEQFF; CDR3nt: TGTGCCAGCGGAAACAATGAGCAGTTCTTC
v_gene: TRBV5-1; d_gene: TRBD2; j_gene: TRBJ2-5; len: 14; abundance: NA; CDR3aa: CASSAGLAEETQYF; CDR3nt: TGCGCCAGCAGCGCGGGACTAGCGGAAGAGACCCAGTACTTC
v_gene: TRBV5-1; d_gene: NA; j_gene: TRBJ1-1; len: 15; abundance: NA; CDR3aa: CASSLGPTRGTEAFF; CDR3nt: TGCGCCAGCAGCTTGGGTCCTACACGGGGCACTGAAGCTTTCTTT
v_gene: TRBV4-3; d_gene: NA; j_gene: TRBJ1-2; len: 16; abundance: NA; CDR3aa: CASSQDPYPENYGYTF; CDR3nt: TGCGCCAGCAGCCAAGATCCGTACCCCGAAAACTATGGCTACACCTTC
v_gene: TRBV27; d_gene: NA; j_gene: TRBJ2-7; len: 15; abundance: NA; CDR3aa: CASSSPPRRLYEQYF; CDR3nt: TGTGCCAGCAGTTCCCCCCCGAGGAGGCTCTACGAGCAGTACTTC
v_gene: TRBV5-1; d_gene: NA; j_gene: TRBJ2-1; len: 15; abundance: NA; CDR3aa: CASSLAATANNEQFF; CDR3nt: TGCGCCAGCAGCTTGGCTGCGACAGCGAACAATGAGCAGTTCTTC
v_gene: TRBV29-1; d_gene: NA; j_gene: TRBJ1-5; len: 14; abundance: NA; CDR3aa: CSVEGDYSNQPQHF; CDR3nt: TGCAGCGTTGAGGGGGATTATAGCAATCAGCCCCAGCATTTT
v_gene: TRBV28; d_gene: NA; j_gene: TRBJ1-5; len: 16; abundance: NA; CDR3aa: CACKGQELSGGQPQHF; CDR3nt: TGTGCCTGCAAGGGGCAGGAATTATCTGGGGGTCAGCCCCAGCATTTT
v_gene: TRBV30; d_gene: NA; j_gene: TRBJ1-3; len: 18; abundance: NA; CDR3aa: CAWSDKDRLTGPGNTIYF; CDR3nt: TGTGCCTGGAGTGACAAAGACCGACTAACCGGGCCAGGAAACACCATATATTTT
v_gene: TRBV4-3; d_gene: TRBD2; j_gene: TRBJ2-3; len: 14; abundance: NA; CDR3aa: CASSQELAGPQQYF; CDR3nt: TGCGCCAGCAGCCAAGAACTAGCGGGACCGCAGCAGTATTTT
v_gene: TRBV29-1; d_gene: TRBD1; j_gene: TRBJ2-7; len: 12; abundance: NA; CDR3aa: CSANRGSYEQYF; CDR3nt: TGCAGCGCTAACAGGGGCTCCTACGAGCAGTACTTC
v_gene: TRBV18; d_gene: TRBD2; j_gene: TRBJ2-2; len: 15; abundance: NA; CDR3aa: CASSPSGRGTGELFF; CDR3nt: TGTGCCAGCTCACCATCCGGGAGGGGCACCGGGGAGCTGTTTTTT
v_gene: TRBV30; d_gene: NA; j_gene: TRBJ2-6; len: 15; abundance: NA; CDR3aa: CAWSVRYSGANVLTF; CDR3nt: TGTGCCTGGAGTGTAAGGTACTCTGGGGCCAACGTCCTGACTTTC
v_gene: TRBV28; d_gene: NA; j_gene: TRBJ1-1; len: 12; abundance: few; CDR3aa: CASTWSEGEAFF; CDR3nt: TGTGCCAGCACATGGTCCGAGGGTGAAGCTTTCTTT
v_gene: TRBV4-2; d_gene: NA; j_gene: TRBJ2-1; len: 15; abundance: NA; CDR3aa: CASSQVLGAFNEQFF; CDR3nt: TGTGCCAGCAGCCAAGTTCTGGGGGCTTTCAATGAGCAGTTCTTC
v_gene: TRBV10-3; d_gene: NA; j_gene: TRBJ2-2; len: 14; abundance: NA; CDR3aa: CAIRSQADTGELFF; CDR3nt: TGTGCCATCAGATCTCAGGCGGACACCGGGGAGCTGTTTTTT
v_gene: TRBV5-8; d_gene: NA; j_gene: TRBJ2-3; len: 15; abundance: NA; CDR3aa: CASSFWLVSTDTQYF; CDR3nt: TGTGCCAGCAGCTTTTGGCTGGTTAGCACAGATACGCAGTATTTT
v_gene: TRBV7-9; d_gene: TRBD2; j_gene: TRBJ2-3; len: 17; abundance: NA; CDR3aa: CASSLAWAGRGDDTQYF; CDR3nt: TGTGCCAGCAGCTTAGCTTGGGCAGGCCGGGGGGATGATACGCAGTATTTT
v_gene: TRBV7-9; d_gene: TRBD2; j_gene: TRBJ2-1; len: 17; abundance: NA; CDR3aa: CASSLRTSGRAGNEQFF; CDR3nt: TGTGCCAGCAGCTTAAGAACTAGCGGGAGGGCGGGGAATGAGCAGTTCTTC
v_gene: TRBV9; d_gene: NA; j_gene: TRBJ1-2; len: 14; abundance: NA; CDR3aa: CASSAQGRGRGYTF; CDR3nt: TGTGCCAGCAGCGCGCAAGGGAGGGGACGGGGCTACACCTTC
v_gene: TRBV12-5; d_gene: TRBD2; j_gene: TRBJ2-5; len: 16; abundance: medium-sized; CDR3aa: CASGLVLAGVGETQYF; CDR3nt: TGTGCTAGTGGTTTGGTATTAGCGGGAGTAGGTGAGACCCAGTACTTC
v_gene: TRBV6-1; d_gene: NA; j_gene: TRBJ2-1; len: 15; abundance: NA; CDR3aa: CASSAGPGTFNEQFF; CDR3nt: TGTGCCAGCAGTGCTGGGCCCGGGACATTTAATGAGCAGTTCTTC
v_gene: TRBV21-1; d_gene: NA; j_gene: TRBJ1-1; len: 15; abundance: NA; CDR3aa: CASSTIQGTNTEAFF; CDR3nt: TGTGCCAGCAGCACAATACAGGGGACGAACACTGAAGCTTTCTTT
v_gene: TRBV13; d_gene: TRBD1; j_gene: TRBJ1-3; len: 13; abundance: NA; CDR3aa: CASSRDRVNTIYF; CDR3nt: TGTGCCAGCAGCCGAGACAGGGTCAACACCATATATTTT
v_gene: TRBV7-9; d_gene: NA; j_gene: TRBJ2-3; len: 13; abundance: once; CDR3aa: CASGKTSTDTQYF; CDR3nt: TGTGCCAGCGGCAAAACCAGCACAGATACGCAGTATTTT
v_gene: TRBV6-5; d_gene: TRBD2; j_gene: TRBJ2-7; len: 15; abundance: many; CDR3aa: CASRESGRVSYEQYF; CDR3nt: TGTGCCAGCAGAGAAAGCGGGAGAGTCTCCTACGAGCAGTACTTC
v_gene: TRBV4-2; d_gene: TRBD1; j_gene: TRBJ1-1; len: 16; abundance: NA; CDR3aa: CASSQHIRQGGTEAFF; CDR3nt: TGTGCCAGCAGCCAACACATCAGACAGGGAGGGACTGAAGCTTTCTTT
v_gene: TRBV5-1; d_gene: TRBD2; j_gene: TRBJ2-2; len: 17; abundance: NA; CDR3aa: CASSSGPREGDLGELFF; CDR3nt: TGCGCCAGCAGCTCCGGCCCCCGGGAGGGCGATTTGGGGGAGCTGTTTTTT
v_gene: TRBV25-1; d_gene: TRBD2; j_gene: TRBJ2-2; len: 14; abundance: once; CDR3aa: CASSKAGGYGELFF; CDR3nt: TGTGCCAGCAGTAAAGCGGGAGGTTACGGGGAGCTGTTTTTT
v_gene: TRBV30; d_gene: NA; j_gene: TRBJ2-2; len: 14; abundance: few; CDR3aa: CAWSSSPNTGELFF; CDR3nt: TGTGCCTGGAGTTCATCTCCGAACACCGGGGAGCTGTTTTTT
v_gene: TRBV6-1; d_gene: NA; j_gene: TRBJ1-5; len: 15; abundance: NA; CDR3aa: CASREVTHAGEPQHF; CDR3nt: TGTGCCAGCCGTGAAGTCACTCACGCAGGCGAGCCCCAGCATTTT
v_gene: TRBV12-5; d_gene: NA; j_gene: TRBJ2-3; len: 9; abundance: NA; CDR3aa: CAREDTQYF; CDR3nt: TGTGCTAGAGAAGATACGCAGTATTTT